These 14 T cell receptor beta chains originate from one sample sequenced in a study of blood T cell repertoires in COVID-19. Sequencing used immunoSEQ multiplex PCR; TCRdb keeps in-frame clones, though not all of them. The data show approximately 300,000 clones, with 87% seen just once and approximately 6% held by the top ten. Source material: PBMCs or T cells enriched from blood (not recorded which). These receptors all come from a woman aged 25 to 39 who had recovered from COVID-19.

This chain links TRBV27 with TRBJ1-5, with D hard to call. The CDR3 is 13 amino acids. Trimming left V 8 bases short and J 0 bases short, with 8 bases between. The germline gives CDR1 MNHEY, CDR2 SMNVEV (reference sequence). CDR3: CASRVGSNQPQHF. Written as DNA, the CDR3 is TGTGCCAGCCGGGTCGGTAGCAATCAGCCCCAGCATTTT.

The chain couples TRBV7-2 to TRBJ2-1, with 9 bases matching TRBD1. With V trimmed by 2 bases and J by 15 bases, 8 bases remained unmatched. The V gene's germline CDR1 is SGHTA and CDR2 FQGNSA. The CDR3 spans 13 residues. CDR3 residues: CASSLLGQGKRFF. CDR3 DNA: TGTGCCAGCAGCTTATTAGGACAGGGGAAGCGGTTCTTC.

This clone has a handful of counts. V and J are TRBV7-9 and TRBJ2-7; the match to TRBD1 covers 8 bases. The CDR3 totals 14 residues. V shed 5 bases and J 5 bases; nucleotides not matched to a gene: 8. Per germline, CDR1 SEHNR and CDR2 FQNEAQ (reference sequence). CDR3 DNA: TGTGCCAGCAGCGCCCGACAGGGGATGGACGAGCAGTACTTC. This translates into CASSARQGMDEQYF.

The rearrangement uses TRBV27 and TRBJ2-5; 8 nucleotides match TRBD1. V dropped 2 bases and J dropped 0; count of bases not matched to a gene: 5. The CDR3 is 16 residues long. Germline-derived CDR1 and CDR2 are MNHEY and SMNVEV (reference sequence). The CDR3 loop is CASSLLGTGDQETQYF. Written as DNA, the CDR3 is TGTGCCAGCAGTTTACTTGGGACAGGAGACCAAGAGACCCAGTACTTC.

This clone has only a few counts. V gene TRBV6-5 combines with J gene TRBJ1-5; D is possibly TRBD1 (6 bases). Trimming cost V 6 bases and J 3 bases, with 15 bases left between them. There are 15 residues in the CDR3. CDR1 is MNHEY and CDR2 is SVGAGI in the germline V gene. CDR3 sequence (DNA): TGTGCCAGCAGGGGGCAGGGGTCCCACAATCAGCCCCAGCATTTT. This translates into CASRGQGSHNQPQHF.

The chain carries TRBV19 and TRBJ1-3; 7 bases agree with TRBD1. The germline CDR1 and CDR2 sequences are LNHDA and SQIVND (reference sequence). Trimming at V came to 3 bases and at J to 4 bases, leaving 15 bases not matched to a gene. The CDR3 runs to 18 residues. CDR3 DNA sequence: TGTGCCAGTAGTATCGGTGGACAGGTGTCTTTTTCGGGAAACACCATATATTTT. Protein: CASSIGGQVSFSGNTIYF.

The chain links TRBV30 to TRBJ2-1; TRBD2 aligns across 13 bases. Germline-derived CDR1 and CDR2 are GTSNPN and SVGIG (reference sequence). The V gene end was trimmed by 1 base and the J gene end by 8 bases; junction bases not matched to a gene: 8. The CDR3 consists of 16 residues. CDR3 sequence: CAWSAFPGLAGHEQFF. DNA for the CDR3: TGTGCCTGGAGTGCCTTTCCGGGACTAGCGGGGCATGAGCAGTTCTTC.

V is TRBV7-8 and J is TRBJ2-1; TRBD2 is a possible D gene (6 bases). The germline gives CDR1 SGHVS, CDR2 FQNEAQ. This CDR3 contains 14 residues. Trimming shortened V by 5 bases and J by 9 bases, and 17 bases separated the two germline ends. CDR3 sequence: CASSHIGGVVEQFF. As DNA, the CDR3 is TGTGCCAGCAGCCACATTGGCGGGGTCGTTGAGCAGTTCTTC.

This clone came up a few times. CDR3 sequence reads: CSVLYSTGYEQYF. In nucleotides, the CDR3 is TGCAGCGTGCTCTACAGTACAGGCTACGAGCAGTACTTC. The genes are TRBV29-1 and TRBJ2-7; a weak D match, TRBD1 (5 bases). The V and J ends lost 6 bases and 3 bases respectively, with 15 bases between them. This CDR3 contains 13 residues. Germline CDR1 reads SQVTM; CDR2 reads ANQGSEA.

V gene TRBV5-5 combines with J gene TRBJ1-1; the D gene is possibly TRBD1 (5 bases). Germline CDR1 is SGHKS and CDR2 is YYEKEE (reference sequence). The CDR3 has 14 residues. The germline V and J ends were trimmed by 0 bases and 4 bases, with 10 bases remaining between them. CDR3 sequence: CASSLGGRSTEAFF. In DNA form, the CDR3 reads TGTGCCAGCAGCTTGGGGGGCCGTAGCACTGAAGCTTTCTTT.

CDR3 nucleotides: TGTGCCAGCAGCTTGGAATTTGGGGGGGCTACATTCTACAATGAGCAGTTCTTC. It codes for CASSLEFGGATFYNEQFF. This chain uses TRBV5-8 with TRBJ2-1, with D possibly being TRBD2 (7 bases). Germline V CDR1 and CDR2: SGHTS, YDEGEE. The V end lost 0 bases, the J end lost 3 bases, and 19 bases lay between the germline ends. The CDR3 contains 18 residues.

The chain carries TRBV6-1 and TRBJ2-3, with 13 bases matching TRBD2. Germline V gene lookup returns CDR1 MNHNS and CDR2 SASEGT. This CDR3 is 15 amino acids long. Losses at the gene ends were 2 bases for V and 8 bases for J; bases not matched to a gene: 4. CDR3 residues: CASSERGLAGPTQYF. Written as DNA, the CDR3 is TGTGCCAGCAGTGAACGGGGACTAGCGGGGCCTACGCAGTATTTT.

The chain has TRBV7-9 and TRBJ1-1, with a possible D match to TRBD1 (6 bases). Germline V gene sequence: CDR1 SEHNR, CDR2 FQNEAQ (reference sequence). The CDR3 covers 16 residues. V lost 4 bases to trimming and J lost 3 bases, with 18 bases between them. CDR3 region: CASSSPTGKGDTEAFF. CDR3 nucleotide sequence: TGTGCCAGCAGCTCACCAACCGGGAAGGGGGACACTGAAGCTTTCTTT. Combining the CDR3 with reference TRBV7-9 and TRBJ1-1 gives the whole variable domain DTGVSQNPRHKITKRGQNVTFRCDPISEHNRLYWYRQTLGQGPEFLTYFQNEAQLEKSRLLSDRFSAERPKGSFSTLEIQRTEQGDSAMYLCASSSPTGKGDTEAFFGQGTRLTVV.

The rearrangement uses TRBV7-8 and TRBJ1-1; TRBD1 aligns across 12 bases. Looked up from germline, CDR1 is SGHVS and CDR2 is FQNEAQ. J gave up 5 bases and V 8 bases, and 12 bases lay outside the gene matches. This CDR3 has 16 amino acids. The CDR3, as DNA: TGTGCCAGCGCCAACCGGGACAGGGGGCTTATGACTGAAGCTTTCTTT. Its protein is CASANRDRGLMTEAFF.